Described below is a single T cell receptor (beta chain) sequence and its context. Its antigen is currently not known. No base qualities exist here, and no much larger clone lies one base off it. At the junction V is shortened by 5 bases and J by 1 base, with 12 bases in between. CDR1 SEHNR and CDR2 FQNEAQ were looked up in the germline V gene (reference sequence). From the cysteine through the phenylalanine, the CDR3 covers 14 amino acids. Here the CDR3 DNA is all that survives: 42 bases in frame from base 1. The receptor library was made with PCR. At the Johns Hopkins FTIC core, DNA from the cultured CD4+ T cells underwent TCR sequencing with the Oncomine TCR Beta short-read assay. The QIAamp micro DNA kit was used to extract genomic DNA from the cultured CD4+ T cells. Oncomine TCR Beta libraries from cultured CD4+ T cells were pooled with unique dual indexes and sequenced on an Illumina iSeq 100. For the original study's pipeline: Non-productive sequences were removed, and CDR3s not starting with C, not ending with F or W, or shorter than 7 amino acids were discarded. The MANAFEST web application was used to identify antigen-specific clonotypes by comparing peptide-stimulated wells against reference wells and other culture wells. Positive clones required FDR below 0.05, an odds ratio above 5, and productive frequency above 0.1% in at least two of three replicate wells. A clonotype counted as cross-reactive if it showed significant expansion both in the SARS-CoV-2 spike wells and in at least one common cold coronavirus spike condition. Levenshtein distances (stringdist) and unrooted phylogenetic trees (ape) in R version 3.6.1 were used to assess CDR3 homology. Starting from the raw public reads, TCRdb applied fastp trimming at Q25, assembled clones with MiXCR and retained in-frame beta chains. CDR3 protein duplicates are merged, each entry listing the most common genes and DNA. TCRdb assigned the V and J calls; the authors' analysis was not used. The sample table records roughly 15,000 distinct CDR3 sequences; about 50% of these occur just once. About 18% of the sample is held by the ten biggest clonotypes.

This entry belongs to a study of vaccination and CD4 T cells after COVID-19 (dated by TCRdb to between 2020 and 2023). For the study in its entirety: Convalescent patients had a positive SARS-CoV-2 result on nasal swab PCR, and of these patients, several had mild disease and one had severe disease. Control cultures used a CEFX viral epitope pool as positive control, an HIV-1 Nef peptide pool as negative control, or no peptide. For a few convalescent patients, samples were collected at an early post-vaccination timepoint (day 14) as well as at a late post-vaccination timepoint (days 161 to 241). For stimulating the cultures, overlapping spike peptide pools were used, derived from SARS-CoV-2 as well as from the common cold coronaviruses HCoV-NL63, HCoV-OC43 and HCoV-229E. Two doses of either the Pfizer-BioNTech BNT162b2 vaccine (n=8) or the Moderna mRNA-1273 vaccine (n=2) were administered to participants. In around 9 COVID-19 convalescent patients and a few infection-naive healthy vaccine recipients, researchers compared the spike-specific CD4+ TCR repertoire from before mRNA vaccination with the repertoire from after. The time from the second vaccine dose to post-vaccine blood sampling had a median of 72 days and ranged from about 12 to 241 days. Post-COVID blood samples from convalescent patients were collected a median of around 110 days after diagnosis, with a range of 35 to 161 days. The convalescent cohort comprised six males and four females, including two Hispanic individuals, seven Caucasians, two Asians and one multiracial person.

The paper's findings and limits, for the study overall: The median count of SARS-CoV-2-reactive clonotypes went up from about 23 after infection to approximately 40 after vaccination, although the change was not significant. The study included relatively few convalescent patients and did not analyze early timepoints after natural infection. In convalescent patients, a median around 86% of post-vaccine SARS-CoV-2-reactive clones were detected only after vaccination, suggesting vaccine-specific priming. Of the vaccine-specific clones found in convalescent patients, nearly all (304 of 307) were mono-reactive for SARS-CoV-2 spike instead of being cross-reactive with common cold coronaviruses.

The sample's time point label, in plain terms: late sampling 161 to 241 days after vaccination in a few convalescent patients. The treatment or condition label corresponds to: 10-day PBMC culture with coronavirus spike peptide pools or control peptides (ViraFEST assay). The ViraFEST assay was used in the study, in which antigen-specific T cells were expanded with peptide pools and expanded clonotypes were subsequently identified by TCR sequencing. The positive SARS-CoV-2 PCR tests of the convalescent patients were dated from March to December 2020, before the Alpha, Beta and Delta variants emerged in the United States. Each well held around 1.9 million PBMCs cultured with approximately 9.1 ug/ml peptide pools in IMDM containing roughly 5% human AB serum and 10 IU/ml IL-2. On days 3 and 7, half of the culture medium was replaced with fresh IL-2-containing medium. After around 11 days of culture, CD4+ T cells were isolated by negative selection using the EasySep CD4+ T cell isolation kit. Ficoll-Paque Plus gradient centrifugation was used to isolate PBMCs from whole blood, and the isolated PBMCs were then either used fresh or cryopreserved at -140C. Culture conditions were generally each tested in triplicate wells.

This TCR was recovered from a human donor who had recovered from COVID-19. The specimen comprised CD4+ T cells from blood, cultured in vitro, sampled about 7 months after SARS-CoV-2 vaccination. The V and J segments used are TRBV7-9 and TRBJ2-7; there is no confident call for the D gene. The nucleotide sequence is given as TGTGCCAGCAGCCCTTCATACAGATCCTACGAGCAGTACTTC. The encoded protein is CASSPSYRSYEQYF.